This TCR beta chain came from a study of blood T cell repertoires in COVID-19. Details on this clone: The junction departs from the called germline gene at one end, perhaps through a read error.

How the authors handled the data: Amplifying reference gene primers gave estimates of nucleated cell counts. Repertoires were generated with immunoSEQ multiplex PCR, while TCRdb's copy carries only in-frame clones and drops some. The V and J calls and clone size come from that table; D and trimming were worked out from the DNA. Of 390,000 or so clones detected, around 87% appear once; the ten largest clones hold 6% to 7.5%. Germline V gene sequence: CDR1 MNHEY, CDR2 SVGAGI. The CDR3 is 13 residues long. The chain carries TRBV6-5 and TRBJ1-3, with D perhaps matching TRBD1 (6 bases). The specimen was peripheral blood. The sequence derives from a man aged 18 to 29 with active or convalescent COVID-19. In DNA form, the CDR3 reads TGTGCCAGCGCCAACAGGGCTGGGAACACCATATATTTT. It codes for CASANRAGNTIYF.